This T cell receptor (beta chain) was recorded in a study of CD8 T cells in ankylosing spondylitis. Study-wide findings and caveats: It was reported that disease-linked clones were significantly enriched in matched ankylosing spondylitis synovial fluid. What seemed typical of ankylosing spondylitis blood was a TCR beta motif built from roughly eight highly homologous variants.

Making the TCR beta libraries involved quantitative 5'-RACE with molecular barcodes. From the 5' RACE reads, TCRdb called clonotypes with MiXCR, one entry per CDR3 protein. This sample has about 250,000 distinct CDR3 sequences, with 30% to 40% found just once. Note on this clonotype: What it binds is not known.

V was pared by 6 bases and J by 4 bases, with 7 bases of the junction left unmatched. This CDR3 is 15 amino acids long. Germline values: CDR1 DFQATT, CDR2 SNEGSKA (reference sequence). The V call is TRBV20-1, the J call TRBJ2-3; 13 bases are shared with TRBD2. The receptor comes from a male donor with ankylosing spondylitis or in good health (not recorded which). Sequencing used blood, either unsorted or a sorted T cell fraction (not recorded which). CDR3 sequence reads: CSATIGTSGADTQYF. In nucleotides, the CDR3 is TGCAGTGCCACAATCGGGACTAGCGGGGCAGATACGCAGTATTTT.